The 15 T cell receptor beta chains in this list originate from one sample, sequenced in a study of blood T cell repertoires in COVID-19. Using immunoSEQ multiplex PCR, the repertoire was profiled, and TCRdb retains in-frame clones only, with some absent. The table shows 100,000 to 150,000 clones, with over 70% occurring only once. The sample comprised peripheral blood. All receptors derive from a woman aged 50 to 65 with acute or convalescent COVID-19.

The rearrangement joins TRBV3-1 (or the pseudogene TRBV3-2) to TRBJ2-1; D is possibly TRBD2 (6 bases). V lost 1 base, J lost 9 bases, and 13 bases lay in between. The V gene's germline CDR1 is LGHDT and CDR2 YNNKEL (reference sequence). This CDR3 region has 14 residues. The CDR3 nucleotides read TGTGCCAGCAGCCAAGTCGGGGGAGGATTTGAGCAGTTCTTC. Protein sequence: CASSQVGGGFEQFF.

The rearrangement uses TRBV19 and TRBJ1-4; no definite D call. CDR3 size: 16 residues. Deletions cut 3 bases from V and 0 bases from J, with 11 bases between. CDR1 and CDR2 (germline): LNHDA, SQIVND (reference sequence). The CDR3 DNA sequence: TGTGCCAGTAGTATTCTTGGGCCTTCAACTAATGAAAAACTGTTTTTT. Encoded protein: CASSILGPSTNEKLFF.

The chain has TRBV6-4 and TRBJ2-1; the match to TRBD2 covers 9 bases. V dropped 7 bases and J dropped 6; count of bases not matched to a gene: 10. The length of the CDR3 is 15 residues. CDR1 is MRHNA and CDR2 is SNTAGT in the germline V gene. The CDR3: CASKPIAGAGNEQFF. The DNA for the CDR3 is TGTGCCAGCAAACCTATAGCGGGAGCCGGCAATGAGCAGTTCTTC.

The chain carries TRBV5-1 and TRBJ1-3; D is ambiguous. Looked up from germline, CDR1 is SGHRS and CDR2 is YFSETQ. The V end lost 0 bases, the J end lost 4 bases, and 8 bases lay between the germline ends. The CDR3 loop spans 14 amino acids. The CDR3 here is CASSLGPVGNTIYF. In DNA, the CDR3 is TGCGCCAGCAGCTTGGGTCCAGTCGGAAACACCATATATTTT.

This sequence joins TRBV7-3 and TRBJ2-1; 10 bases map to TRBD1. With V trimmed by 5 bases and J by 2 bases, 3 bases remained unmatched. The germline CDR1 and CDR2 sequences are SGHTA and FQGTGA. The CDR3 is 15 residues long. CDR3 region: CASSPGQGTYNEQFF. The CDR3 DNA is TGTGCCAGCAGCCCGGGACAGGGGACCTACAATGAGCAGTTCTTC.

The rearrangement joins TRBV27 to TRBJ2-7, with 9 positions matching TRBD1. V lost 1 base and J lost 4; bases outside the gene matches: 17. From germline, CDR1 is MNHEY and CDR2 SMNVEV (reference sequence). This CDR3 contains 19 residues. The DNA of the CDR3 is TGTGCCAGCAGTTTATTTTCTCGTGGGGGGACCGGGACAGGGTACGAGCAGTACTTC. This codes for CASSLFSRGGTGTGYEQYF.

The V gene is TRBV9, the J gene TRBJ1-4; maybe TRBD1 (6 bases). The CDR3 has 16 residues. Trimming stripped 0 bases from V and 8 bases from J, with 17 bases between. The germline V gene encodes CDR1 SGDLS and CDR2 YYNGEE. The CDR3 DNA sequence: TGTGCCAGCAGCGTAGCTCCGGGGGGCGCGGGCGAAAAACTGTTTTTT. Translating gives CASSVAPGGAGEKLFF. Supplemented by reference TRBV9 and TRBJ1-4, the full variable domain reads DSGVTQTPKHLITATGQRVTLRCSPRSGDLSVYWYQQSLDQGLQFLIQYYNGEERAKGNILERFSAQQFPDLHSELNLSSLELGDSALYFCASSVAPGGAGEKLFFGSGTQLSVL.

The CDR3 region is CASSLAGGGVTYNEQFF. In DNA form, the CDR3 reads TGTGCCAGCAGCTTAGCGGGGGGTGGCGTGACCTACAATGAGCAGTTCTTC. The V and J genes are TRBV7-9 and TRBJ2-1, with D perhaps TRBD2 (6 bases). The germline V gene encodes CDR1 SEHNR and CDR2 FQNEAQ (reference sequence). This CDR3 contains 17 residues. Trimming pared 0 bases from V and 2 bases from J, leaving 14 bases between.

CDR3 region: CATVGSFNQPQHF. CDR3 nucleotide sequence: TGTGCCACCGTGGGGAGTTTCAATCAGCCCCAGCATTTT. The V gene is TRBV6-5, the J gene TRBJ1-5; D is undetermined. V was trimmed by 10 bases and J by 3 bases, leaving 13 bases between them. CDR1 and CDR2 (germline): MNHEY, SVGAGI. CDR3 length: 13 amino acids.

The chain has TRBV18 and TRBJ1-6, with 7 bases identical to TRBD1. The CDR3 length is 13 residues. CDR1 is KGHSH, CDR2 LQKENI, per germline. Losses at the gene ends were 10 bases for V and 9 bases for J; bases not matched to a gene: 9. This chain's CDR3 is CATQTGKLSPLHF. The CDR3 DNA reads TGTGCCACCCAGACAGGGAAGCTTTCACCCCTCCACTTT.

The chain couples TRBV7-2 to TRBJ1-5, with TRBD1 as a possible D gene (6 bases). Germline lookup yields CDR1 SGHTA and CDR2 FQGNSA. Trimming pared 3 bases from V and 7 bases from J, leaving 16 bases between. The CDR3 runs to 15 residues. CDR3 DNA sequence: TGTGCCAGCAGCTTCTCAGGGGCCGTAGGGCAGCCCCAGCATTTT. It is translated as CASSFSGAVGQPQHF.

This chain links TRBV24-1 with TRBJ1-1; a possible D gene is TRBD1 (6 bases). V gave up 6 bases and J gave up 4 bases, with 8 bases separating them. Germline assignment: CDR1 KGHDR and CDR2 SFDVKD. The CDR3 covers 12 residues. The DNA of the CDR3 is TGTGCCACCAGTCTCAGGGGCACTGAAGCTTTCTTT. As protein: CATSLRGTEAFF.

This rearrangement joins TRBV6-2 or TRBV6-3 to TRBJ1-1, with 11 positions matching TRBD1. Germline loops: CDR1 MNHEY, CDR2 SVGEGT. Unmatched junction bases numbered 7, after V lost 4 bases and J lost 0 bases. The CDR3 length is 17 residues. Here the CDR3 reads CASSWGDRGVLNTEAFF. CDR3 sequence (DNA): TGTGCCAGCAGTTGGGGGGACAGGGGGGTCCTGAACACTGAAGCTTTCTTT.

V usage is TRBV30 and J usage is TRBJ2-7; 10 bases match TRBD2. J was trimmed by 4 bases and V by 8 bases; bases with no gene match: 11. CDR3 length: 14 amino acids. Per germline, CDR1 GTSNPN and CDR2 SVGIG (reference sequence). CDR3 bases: TGTGCCGGAAGGAGAGTTAGCGGGAGGTACGAGCAGTACTTC. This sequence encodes CAGRRVSGRYEQYF.

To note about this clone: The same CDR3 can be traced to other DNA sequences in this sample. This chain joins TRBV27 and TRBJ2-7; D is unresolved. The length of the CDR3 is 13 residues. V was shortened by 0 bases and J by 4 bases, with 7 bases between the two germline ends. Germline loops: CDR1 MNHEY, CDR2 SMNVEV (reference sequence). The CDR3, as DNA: TGTGCCAGCAGTTTATCGCCGGGTTACGAGCAGTACTTC. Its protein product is CASSLSPGYEQYF.